This TCR beta chain was recorded in a study of identifying expanded T cells in peripheral blood. Study findings and constraints: Over two and four weeks, about 17 and 20 clones changed, versus around 1.1 between replicates.

Profiling relied on immunoSEQ multiplex PCR, and the TCRdb table lists in-frame clones only, not all of them. The sample records 100,000 to 110,000 clones, about 90% being singletons. The CDR3 has 13 residues. The V end lost 4 bases, the J end lost 6 bases, and 12 bases lay between the germline ends. The germline gives CDR1 SGHRS, CDR2 YFSETQ. Points on this clone: What it binds is not known.

The rearrangement uses TRBV5-1 and TRBJ2-3, with D hard to call. The source material was blood. This clonotype originated in a person aged 18-70 years in good health. DNA for the CDR3: TGCGCCAGCAGCCCCCTACAGTCGGATACGCAGTATTTT. Amino acid sequence: CASSPLQSDTQYF. Supplemented by reference TRBV5-1 and TRBJ2-3, the full variable domain reads KAGVTQTPRYLIKTRGQQVTLSCSPISGHRSVSWYQQTPGQGLQFLFEYFSETQRNKGNFPGRFSGRQFSNSRSEMNVSTLELGDSALYLCASSPLQSDTQYFGPGTRLTVL.